A selection of T cell receptor beta chains follows, all from one sample in a study of blood T cell repertoires in COVID-19. Generated by immunoSEQ multiplex PCR, the TCRdb table keeps only in-frame clones and is missing some. The data show more than 110,000 clones, with 84% seen just once and 5.5% held by the top ten. The sequenced sample was PBMCs or T cells enriched from blood (not recorded which). The receptors were gathered from a man aged 35-49 years with acute COVID-19. The CDR3 runs from the conserved cysteine through the conserved F or W. The D gene is left open where the match is weak. Clone size is shown for a subset of rows, as once, few, many or a class of expanded clone.

>TRBD2|-|TRBJ2-1|18|TRBV5-1
CASSPLPGRARSYNEQFF
TGCGCCAGCAGCCCTTTACCGGGGAGGGCCCGATCCTACAATGAGCAGTTCTTC
>-|-|TRBJ1-5|14|TRBV24-1
CATGSRRGNQPQHF
TGTGCCACGGGAAGTCGGAGGGGCAATCAGCCCCAGCATTTT
>TRBD1|-|TRBJ2-7|15|TRBV6-5
CASSIAGTGAYEQYF
TGTGCCAGCAGCATTGCCGGGACAGGGGCCTACGAGCAGTACTTC
>-|-|TRBJ1-5|16|TRBV19
CASRNNRILSNQPQHF
TGTGCCAGTAGAAATAACAGGATTCTTAGCAATCAGCCCCAGCATTTT
>TRBD1|-|TRBJ1-5|19|TRBV9
CASSASRLEVTGTVQPQHF
TGTGCCAGCAGCGCCAGTAGGTTAGAAGTGACAGGGACGGTTCAGCCCCAGCATTTT
>-|-|TRBJ1-1|14|TRBV2
CASRGVQGFTEAFF
TGTGCCAGCAGGGGAGTACAGGGTTTCACTGAAGCTTTCTTT
>TRBD2|-|TRBJ2-7|14|TRBV11-2
CASTGLAESYEQYF
TGTGCCAGCACGGGACTAGCGGAATCCTACGAGCAGTACTTC
>-|-|TRBJ1-2|13|TRBV28
CASSLWQGYGYTF
TGTGCCAGCAGTTTGTGGCAGGGGTATGGCTACACCTTC
>-|-|TRBJ2-6|16|TRBV3-1/TRBV3-2
CATKPTASSGANVLTF
TGTGCCACTAAGCCGACTGCCAGCTCTGGGGCCAACGTCCTGACTTTC
>-|once|TRBJ1-4|16|TRBV28
CASSLPNGATNEKLFF
TGTGCCAGCAGCCTACCTAACGGAGCAACTAATGAAAAACTGTTTTTT
>-|-|TRBJ1-6|14|TRBV5-1
CASSVQGDNSPLHF
TGCGCCAGCAGCGTGCAGGGTGATAATTCACCCCTCCACTTT
>-|-|TRBJ1-6|16|TRBV7-2
CASSLAGAGSNSPLHF
TGTGCCAGCAGCTTAGCGGGGGCAGGCTCCAATTCACCCCTCCACTTT
>-|-|TRBJ2-2|12|TRBV18
CASSPLTGELFF
TGTGCCAGCTCACCTTTAACCGGGGAGCTGTTTTTT
>-|few|TRBJ2-1|15|TRBV7-6
CASSLSPGSYNEQFF
TGTGCCAGCAGCTTAAGCCCGGGTTCCTACAATGAGCAGTTCTTC
>-|-|TRBJ2-7|12|TRBV16
CASSHTLYEQYF
TGTGCCAGCAGCCATACTCTCTACGAGCAGTACTTC
>TRBD2|-|TRBJ2-7|17|TRBV7-9
CASSLAEGLAGAYEQYF
TGTGCCAGCAGCTTAGCGGAAGGGCTAGCGGGAGCATACGAGCAGTACTTC
>-|-|TRBJ1-1|13|TRBV2
CASSEQPGWEAFF
TGTGCCAGCAGTGAACAACCAGGTTGGGAAGCTTTCTTT
>-|-|TRBJ2-2|16|TRBV4-2
CASSQVDYPRTGELFF
TGTGCCAGCAGCCAAGTGGACTATCCGAGGACCGGGGAGCTGTTTTTT
>TRBD2|-|TRBJ2-7|14|TRBV5-5
CASSLLGGAYEQYF
TGTGCCAGCAGCTTGTTGGGAGGGGCCTACGAGCAGTACTTC
>-|-|TRBJ2-3|13|TRBV12-3/TRBV12-4
CASSLAGGDTQYF
TGTGCCAGCAGTTTAGCGGGGGGAGATACGCAGTATTTT
>-|-|TRBJ2-7|14|TRBV28
CASSLPTRLVEQYF
TGTGCCAGCAGTTTACCGACTAGATTAGTCGAGCAGTACTTC
>TRBD1|-|TRBJ2-4|16|TRBV6-2/TRBV6-3
CASSPTGVLAKNIQYF
TGTGCCAGCAGTCCAACAGGGGTTTTAGCCAAAAACATTCAGTACTTC
>-|-|TRBJ1-5|15|TRBV23-1
CASSHDTNSNQPQHF
TGCGCCAGCAGTCACGACACGAATAGCAATCAGCCCCAGCATTTT
>-|-|TRBJ1-1|14|TRBV9
CASSVAAVMTEAFF
TGTGCCAGCAGCGTAGCGGCGGTTATGACTGAAGCTTTCTTT
>-|-|TRBJ2-1|15|TRBV19
CASGLSPQPYNEQFF
TGTGCCAGTGGGCTCTCTCCGCAACCCTACAATGAGCAGTTCTTC
>TRBD1|-|TRBJ2-1|17|TRBV6-2/TRBV6-3
CASSPYSRGGKINEQFF
TGTGCCAGCAGCCCCTATAGTCGAGGGGGCAAGATCAATGAGCAGTTCTTC
>-|-|TRBJ1-4|16|TRBV4-1
CASSQVGGVGGEKLFF
TGCGCCAGCAGCCAAGTAGGGGGTGTTGGAGGTGAAAAACTGTTTTTT
>TRBD1|-|TRBJ1-2|13|TRBV18
CASDGQGDYGYTF
TGTGCCAGTGACGGACAGGGGGACTATGGCTACACCTTC